Detailed here is one T cell receptor beta chain. Its antigen is unknown. TCRdb re-called the RT-PCR reads through MiXCR, storing one row per CDR3 protein. Of some 850,000 distinct CDR3 sequences in the sample, 15% to 20% were seen once. The length of the CDR3 is 17 residues. Trimming took 4 bases from V and 1 from J, leaving 19 bases between them. This entry is derived from a study of response to subunit inactivated influenza vaccine. Notes on the study in general: That few new T cells are recruited by each seasonal influenza vaccination was the authors' suggestion.

The input for sequencing was PBMCs from blood, taken roughly 5 days after vaccination. The source is a man in his forties or fifties who received an inactivated influenza vaccine. This chain links TRBV12-3 or TRBV12-4 with TRBJ2-5; the D gene is possibly TRBD1 (6 bases). The CDR3 region has the DNA TGTGCCAGCAGTTCCTCCCCCGCCGGGACATCCCAAGAGACCCAGTACTTC. The encoded protein is CASSSSPAGTSQETQYF.